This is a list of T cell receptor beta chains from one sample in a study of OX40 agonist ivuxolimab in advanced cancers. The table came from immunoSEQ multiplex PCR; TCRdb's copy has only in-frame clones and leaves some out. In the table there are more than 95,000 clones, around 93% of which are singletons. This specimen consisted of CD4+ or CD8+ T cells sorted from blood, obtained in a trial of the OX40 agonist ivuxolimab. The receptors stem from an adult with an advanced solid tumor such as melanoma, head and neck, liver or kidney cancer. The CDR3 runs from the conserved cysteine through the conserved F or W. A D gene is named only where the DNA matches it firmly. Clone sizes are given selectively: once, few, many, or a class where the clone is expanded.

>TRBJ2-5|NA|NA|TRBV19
CASSSDRNQETQYF
TGTGCCAGTAGTAGCGACAGAAACCAAGAGACCCAGTACTTC
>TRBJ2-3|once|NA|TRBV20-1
CSARDGDTQYF
TGCAGTGCTAGAGATGGAGATACGCAGTATTTT
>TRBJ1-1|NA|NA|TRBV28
CASSLGRVAFF
TGTGCCAGCAGTTTGGGGAGGGTGGCTTTCTTT
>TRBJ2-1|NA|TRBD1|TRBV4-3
CASSQDYHRGPRWNEQFF
TGCGCCAGCAGCCAAGATTACCACAGGGGACCCCGGTGGAATGAGCAGTTCTTC
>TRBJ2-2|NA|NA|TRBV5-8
CASSLLVQSTTGELFF
TGTGCCAGCAGCTTGTTGGTGCAATCGACCACCGGGGAGCTGTTTTTT
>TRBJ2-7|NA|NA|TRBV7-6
CASSLGGAATHEQYF
TGTGCCAGCAGCCTGGGGGGGGCAGCTACCCACGAGCAGTACTTC
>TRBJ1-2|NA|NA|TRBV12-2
CASRLAGAGNGVRQRGYGYTF
TGTGCAAGTCGCTTAGCGGGGGCAGGGAACGGGGTACGGCAAAGGGGCTATGGCTACACCTTC
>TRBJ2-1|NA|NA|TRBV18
CASSPPDGWSYNEQFF
TGTGCCAGCTCACCACCGGACGGGTGGTCCTACAATGAGCAGTTCTTC
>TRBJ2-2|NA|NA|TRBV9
CASSLPAGELFF
TGTGCCAGCAGCCTCCCGGCCGGGGAGCTGTTTTTT
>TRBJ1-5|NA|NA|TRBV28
CASRPENQPQHF
TGTGCCAGCAGGCCAGAAAATCAGCCCCAGCATTTT
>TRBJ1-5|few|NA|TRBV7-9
CASSLDRDPQPQHF
TGTGCCAGCAGCTTGGACCGGGACCCACAGCCCCAGCATTTT
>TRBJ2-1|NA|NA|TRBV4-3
CASSQALSGYNEQFF
TGCGCCAGCAGCCAAGCCCTATCCGGCTACAATGAGCAGTTCTTC
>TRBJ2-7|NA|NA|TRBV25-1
CASSDPQSEQYF
TGTGCCAGCAGTGATCCACAATCCGAGCAGTACTTC
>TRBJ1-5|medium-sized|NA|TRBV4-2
CASSQEGDGGSDQPQHF
TGTGCCAGCAGCCAAGAGGGGGACGGGGGTTCTGATCAGCCCCAGCATTTT
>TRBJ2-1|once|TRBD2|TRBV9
CASSGGSGVYEQFF
TGTGCCAGCAGCGGTGGGAGCGGGGTATATGAGCAGTTCTTC
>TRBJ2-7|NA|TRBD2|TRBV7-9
CASRPSGSSYEQYF
TGTGCCAGCAGACCCAGCGGGAGCTCCTACGAGCAGTACTTC
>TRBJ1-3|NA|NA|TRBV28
CASTRGGSSGNTIYF
TGTGCCAGCACCCGGGGCGGGAGCTCTGGAAACACCATATATTTT
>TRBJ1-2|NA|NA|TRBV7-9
CASSLGQANYGYTF
TGTGCCAGCAGCTTAGGACAGGCCAACTATGGCTACACCTTC
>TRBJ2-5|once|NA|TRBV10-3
CAISEEQPTAQYF
TGTGCCATCAGTGAAGAACAGCCTACGGCCCAGTACTTC
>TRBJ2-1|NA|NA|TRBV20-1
CSASLANEQFF
TGCAGTGCTAGTCTGGCGAATGAGCAGTTCTTC